One sample yielded the 4 T cell receptor beta chains listed below, sequenced in a study of T-cell memory formation after mild COVID-19. TCRdb used MiXCR to reprocess the 5' RACE reads, holding one entry per CDR3 protein. Of 200,000 or so distinct CDR3 sequences listed, roughly 17% are singletons. Material for sequencing was PBMCs or a T cell subset sorted from them (not recorded which). The receptors stem from an adult woman who had mild COVID-19 (a few samples of this study predate the infection). Cell type and time point are not known.

The chain is built from TRBV6-6 and TRBJ1-1; D might be TRBD1 (5 bases). V was pared by 6 bases and J by 4 bases, with 12 bases between. Germline CDR1 is MNHNY and CDR2 is SVGAGI (reference sequence). The CDR3 runs to 13 residues. CDR3 bases: TGTGCCAGCAGCTACAGACAGAGCACTGAAGCTTTCTTT. It is translated as CASSYRQSTEAFF.

This sequence joins TRBV4-3 and TRBJ1-2, with 9 bases aligning to TRBD1. This CDR3 has 17 amino acids. CDR1 and CDR2 from the germline V gene are LGHNA and YSLEER. The V gene end was trimmed by 0 bases and the J gene end by 8 bases; junction bases not matched to a gene: 13. The CDR3 DNA sequence: TGCGCCAGCAGCCAAGATTCTGGAACGGACAGGGGTGACGGCTACACCTTC. Translated: CASSQDSGTDRGDGYTF.

The genes are TRBV20-1 and TRBJ2-3; 12 nucleotides agree with TRBD2. The V gene's germline CDR1 is DFQATT and CDR2 SNEGSKA (reference sequence). This CDR3 region has 14 residues. The CDR3 DNA is TGCAGCAGGATGACTAGCGGGGGAACAGATACGCAGTATTTT. Its translation: CSRMTSGGTDTQYF.

The CDR3 coding sequence is TGTGCCAGCAGGCCAAAGAACACCGGGGAGCTGTTTTTT. It specifies CASRPKNTGELFF. The J gene is TRBJ2-2, the V gene TRBV12-3 or TRBV12-4; D uncertain. CDR3 length equals 13 residues. Trimming shortened V by 6 bases and J by 1 base, and 6 bases separated the two germline ends.